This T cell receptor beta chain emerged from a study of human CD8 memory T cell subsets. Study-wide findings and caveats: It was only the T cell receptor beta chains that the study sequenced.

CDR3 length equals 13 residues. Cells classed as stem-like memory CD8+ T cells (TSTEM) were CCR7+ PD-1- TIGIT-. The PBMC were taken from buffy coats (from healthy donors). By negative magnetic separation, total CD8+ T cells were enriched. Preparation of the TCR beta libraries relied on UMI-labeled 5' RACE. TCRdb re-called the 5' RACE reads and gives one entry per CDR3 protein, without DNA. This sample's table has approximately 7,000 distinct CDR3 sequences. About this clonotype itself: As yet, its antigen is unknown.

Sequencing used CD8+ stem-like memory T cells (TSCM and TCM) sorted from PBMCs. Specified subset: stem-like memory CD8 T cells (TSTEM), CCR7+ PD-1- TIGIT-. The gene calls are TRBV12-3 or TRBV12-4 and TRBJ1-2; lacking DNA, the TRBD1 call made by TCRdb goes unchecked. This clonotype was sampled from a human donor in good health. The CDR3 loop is CASTDLGRDGYTF.